These T cell receptor beta chains were read from a single sample in a study of CD8 T cells in ankylosing spondylitis. MiXCR, run by TCRdb on the 5' RACE reads, gives a single entry per CDR3 protein. The sample lists some 30,000 distinct CDR3 sequences, about 7.8% occurring once. Sequencing was performed on blood, either unsorted or a sorted T cell fraction (not recorded which). Source of these receptors: a male donor with ankylosing spondylitis or in good health (not recorded which). CDR3s include the opening cysteine and the closing phenylalanine or tryptophan. D genes are given only for firm matches. A row's size may be missing; if present it is once, few, many or a size class.

clone_size,d_call,j_call,v_call,cdr3_aa,cdr3_nt
medium-sized,NA,TRBJ2-1,TRBV3-1,CASSQDGAGYNEQFF,TGTGCCAGCAGCCAAGATGGGGCCGGATACAATGAGCAGTTCTTC
many,TRBD2,TRBJ2-3,TRBV3-1,CASSQDRGLAGATDTQYF,TGTGCCAGCAGCCAAGATCGGGGTCTAGCGGGAGCTACAGATACGCAGTATTTT
many,TRBD1,TRBJ2-7,TRBV12-5,CASGLGKAGTGESYEQYF,TGTGCTAGTGGTTTGGGGAAGGCAGGGACAGGTGAGTCCTACGAGCAGTACTTC
NA,TRBD2,TRBJ2-5,TRBV7-8,CASSFYAGERETQYF,TGTGCCAGCAGCTTTTACGCGGGGGAGAGAGAGACCCAGTACTTC
many,TRBD1,TRBJ2-7,TRBV6-1,CASGQGGSYEQYF,TGTGCCAGCGGACAGGGGGGTTCCTACGAGCAGTACTTC
few,TRBD2,TRBJ2-1,TRBV5-1,CASSPRTSGTSYNEQFF,TGCGCCAGCAGCCCACGGACTAGCGGGACCTCCTACAATGAGCAGTTCTTC
many,TRBD1,TRBJ1-1,TRBV3-1,CASSRTGAEAFF,TGTGCCAGCAGCCGGACAGGGGCCGAAGCTTTCTTT
many,TRBD2,TRBJ2-7,TRBV20-1,CSAEGRETYEQYF,TGCAGTGCTGAGGGGCGGGAGACCTACGAGCAGTACTTC
many,NA,TRBJ2-7,TRBV10-3,CAISESVGSYEQYF,TGTGCCATCAGTGAGTCGGTGGGATCCTACGAGCAGTACTTC
many,NA,TRBJ2-6,TRBV4-1,CASSQEGFRGASSGANVLTF,TGCGCCAGCAGCCAAGAGGGGTTTCGGGGTGCCAGCTCTGGGGCCAACGTCCTGACTTTC
many,NA,TRBJ2-7,TRBV13,CASSSRDQPDYEQYF,TGTGCCAGCAGCTCCCGAGACCAGCCAGACTACGAGCAGTACTTC
many,NA,TRBJ2-1,TRBV24-1,CATSKRESYNEQFF,TGTGCCACCAGTAAGAGGGAATCCTACAATGAGCAGTTCTTC
NA,TRBD1,TRBJ2-2,TRBV3-1,CASTKAGTGDIGGELFF,TGTGCCAGCACCAAAGCCGGGACAGGGGACATTGGCGGGGAGCTGTTTTTT
NA,NA,TRBJ2-1,TRBV7-9,CASRSGTPLYNEQFF,TGTGCCAGCAGATCCGGGACTCCCCTGTACAATGAGCAGTTCTTC
many,NA,TRBJ2-7,TRBV28,CASSLYAARAAYEQYF,TGTGCCAGCAGTTTATACGCCGCCCGGGCTGCGTACGAGCAGTACTTC
NA,TRBD2,TRBJ2-3,TRBV7-2,CASSLGGGSRRTDTQYF,TGTGCCAGCAGCTTGGGTGGCGGGAGCCGACGCACAGATACGCAGTATTTT
many,TRBD1,TRBJ1-5,TRBV13,CASSKQGFGNQPQHF,TGTGCCAGCAGCAAACAGGGGTTCGGCAATCAGCCCCAGCATTTT
many,NA,TRBJ2-6,TRBV14,CASSLPPVGSGANVLTF,TGTGCCAGCAGCCTCCCTCCCGTAGGGTCTGGGGCCAACGTCCTGACTTTC
many,NA,TRBJ1-6,TRBV18,CASSHGASGGSPLHF,TGTGCCAGCTCTCACGGGGCCTCGGGGGGTTCACCCCTCCACTTT
many,NA,TRBJ1-5,TRBV21-1,CASSKTPGQGVFEGSNQPQHF,TGTGCCAGCAGCAAAACCCCCGGACAGGGGGTATTCGAGGGTAGCAATCAGCCCCAGCATTTT
many,NA,TRBJ2-1,TRBV20-1,CSASADWDEQFF,TGCAGTGCTAGCGCCGACTGGGATGAGCAGTTCTTC
many,NA,TRBJ2-5,TRBV20-1,CSARKGGETQYF,TGCAGTGCTAGAAAGGGGGGAGAGACCCAGTACTTC
many,TRBD1,TRBJ2-1,TRBV7-8,CASSKQPRDSNEQFF,TGTGCCAGCAGCAAACAACCCCGGGACAGCAATGAGCAGTTCTTC
many,NA,TRBJ2-7,TRBV7-9,CASSLGDVPLGNEQYF,TGTGCCAGCAGCTTAGGAGATGTCCCCCTCGGGAACGAGCAGTACTTC
many,NA,TRBJ2-7,TRBV3-1,CASSQRGDAYEQYF,TGTGCCAGCAGCCAGAGAGGGGATGCCTACGAGCAGTACTTC
few,NA,TRBJ1-3,TRBV5-4,CASSLTGDGNTIYF,TGTGCCAGTAGCTTGACAGGCGACGGAAACACCATATATTTT
many,NA,TRBJ2-2,TRBV5-1,CASSAAGWELFF,TGCGCCAGCAGCGCCGCCGGTTGGGAGCTGTTTTTT
NA,NA,TRBJ2-3,TRBV20-1,CSGRVTSRRLTDTQYF,TGCAGTGGTCGAGTTACTAGTAGGAGGTTGACAGATACGCAGTATTTT
many,NA,TRBJ2-2,TRBV11-2,CASSFEGVTGELFF,TGTGCCAGCAGCTTCGAGGGGGTTACCGGGGAGCTGTTTTTT
many,TRBD2,TRBJ2-5,TRBV6-1,CASSTRWGGQVETQYF,TGTGCCAGCAGCACCCGTTGGGGGGGTCAGGTAGAGACCCAGTACTTC
many,NA,TRBJ2-3,TRBV5-6,CASSPLESTRDTQYF,TGTGCCAGCAGCCCCTTGGAATCGACGCGGGATACGCAGTATTTT
many,TRBD1,TRBJ2-7,TRBV28,CASSFEDRVNEQYF,TGTGCCAGCAGTTTTGAGGACAGGGTAAACGAGCAGTACTTC
many,TRBD2,TRBJ2-1,TRBV10-3,CAMAKGLAGNEQFF,TGTGCCATGGCCAAGGGACTAGCGGGAAATGAGCAGTTCTTC
few,TRBD2,TRBJ2-1,TRBV19,CASNLGPSTSGRGAEQFF,TGTGCCAGTAATCTGGGCCCTAGTACGAGCGGGAGGGGTGCTGAGCAGTTCTTC
many,TRBD2,TRBJ2-5,TRBV10-3,CAISQAGAGETQYF,TGTGCCATCAGCCAAGCGGGAGCAGGAGAGACCCAGTACTTC
many,TRBD2,TRBJ2-7,TRBV11-1,CASSSGLSTSGRSYEQYF,TGTGCCAGCAGCTCCGGACTTTCGACTAGCGGGAGATCCTACGAGCAGTACTTC
many,NA,TRBJ1-1,TRBV20-1,CSAPWGRNTEAFF,TGCAGTGCCCCCTGGGGGAGGAACACTGAAGCTTTCTTT
many,TRBD2,TRBJ2-1,TRBV10-3,CAIGLAGADEQFF,TGTGCCATCGGCCTAGCGGGAGCGGATGAGCAGTTCTTC
many,TRBD2,TRBJ2-1,TRBV20-1,CSAHLTSGSINEQFF,TGCAGTGCGCACCTCACTAGCGGGAGTATCAATGAGCAGTTCTTC
few,TRBD1,TRBJ2-5,TRBV5-6,CASSLASQGAQKTQYF,TGTGCCAGCAGCTTGGCCTCTCAGGGGGCACAAAAGACCCAGTACTTC
many,NA,TRBJ2-7,TRBV9,CASSVGGSGYEQYF,TGTGCCAGCAGCGTGGGGGGATCGGGCTACGAGCAGTACTTC
NA,NA,TRBJ2-2,TRBV5-1,CASSLWDLNTGELFF,TGCGCCAGCAGCTTGTGGGACTTGAACACCGGGGAGCTGTTTTTT
many,TRBD2,TRBJ2-7,TRBV10-3,CAIKQGGGGTYEQYF,TGTGCCATCAAACAAGGCGGCGGGGGGACCTACGAGCAGTACTTC
many,TRBD1,TRBJ2-7,TRBV29-1,CSVPTGGPRDEQYF,TGCAGCGTACCGACAGGGGGACCCCGGGACGAGCAGTACTTC
many,NA,TRBJ1-1,TRBV29-1,CSAGREMNTEAFF,TGCAGCGCTGGGAGGGAAATGAACACTGAAGCTTTCTTT
many,NA,TRBJ2-2,TRBV29-1,CSVGRSNTGELFF,TGCAGCGTTGGACGGTCGAACACCGGGGAGCTGTTTTTT
many,TRBD2,TRBJ2-5,TRBV3-1,CASSQDSVASGIGETQYF,TGTGCCAGCAGCCAAGATTCGGTGGCTAGCGGGATTGGTGAGACCCAGTACTTC
many,NA,TRBJ1-5,TRBV12-3/TRBV12-4,CASSLKGVGYQPQHF,TGTGCCAGCAGTTTAAAGGGGGTAGGCTATCAGCCCCAGCATTTT
many,TRBD1,TRBJ2-2,TRBV7-6,CASSEDRGLSGELFF,TGTGCCAGCAGCGAGGACAGGGGGCTGTCCGGGGAGCTGTTTTTT
NA,NA,TRBJ2-7,TRBV15,CAPRPSQDYEQYF,TGTGCCCCGCGCCCGTCGCAAGACTACGAGCAGTACTTC
NA,NA,TRBJ2-5,TRBV7-2,CASSSDRKGTQYF,TGTGCCAGCAGCTCCGACAGAAAAGGGACCCAGTACTTC
many,TRBD2,TRBJ2-2,TRBV28,CASTLALAGNTGELFF,TGTGCCAGCACTTTAGCACTAGCGGGGAACACCGGGGAGCTGTTTTTT
many,NA,TRBJ2-1,TRBV14,CASSPYSLSGYNEQFF,TGTGCCAGCAGCCCATACAGCTTATCGGGGTACAATGAGCAGTTCTTC
many,NA,TRBJ2-3,TRBV14,CASSQDVGSTDTQYF,TGTGCCAGCAGCCAAGACGTTGGCAGCACAGATACGCAGTATTTT
few,NA,TRBJ2-7,TRBV10-3,CAITRTGSNEQYF,TGTGCCATCACCCGGACTGGGTCCAACGAGCAGTACTTC
many,TRBD1,TRBJ2-7,TRBV10-3,CAISESSGQVYEQYF,TGTGCCATCAGTGAGTCTTCGGGACAGGTCTACGAGCAGTACTTC